A selection of T cell receptor beta chains follows, all from one sample in a study of blood T cells in healthy people across ages. TCRdb reprocessed the 5' RACE reads via MiXCR and lists one record per CDR3 protein. The sample has about 1.6 million distinct CDR3 sequences, 34% seen once. Material: blood. The origin of the receptors is a woman in her thirties in good health. CDR3s include the opening cysteine and the closing phenylalanine or tryptophan. The D gene is left open where the match is weak. The size field is filled for only some rows; it gives once, few, many or a size class.

v_gene	d_gene	j_gene	abundance	CDR3nt	CDR3aa
TRBV29-1	TRBD1	TRBJ1-1	-	TGCAGCGTTCACGGAAGCACAGACAGGGCCACTGAAGCTTTCTTT	CSVHGSTDRATEAFF
TRBV7-9	TRBD2	TRBJ2-1	many	TGTGCCAGCGGGGAAATTGCGGGGACTAGCGGGAGTAATGAGCAGTTCTTC	CASGEIAGTSGSNEQFF
TRBV20-1	TRBD2	TRBJ2-1	-	TGCAGTGCTAGAGTTCCCCCGGGACTAGCGGGGGCCTCCTACAATGAGCAGTTCTTC	CSARVPPGLAGASYNEQFF
TRBV18	-	TRBJ1-2	-	TGTGCCAGCTCACCAGATCAAGGCTACACCTTC	CASSPDQGYTF
TRBV6-1	TRBD1	TRBJ2-1	-	TGTGCCAGCCCGGGACAGGGGGAGGTTGAGCAGTTCTTC	CASPGQGEVEQFF
TRBV20-1	-	TRBJ2-6	-	TGCAGTGCTAGAGTCGGGAGCTCTGGGGCCAACGTCCTGACTTTC	CSARVGSSGANVLTF
TRBV18	-	TRBJ2-7	few	TGTGCCAGCTCACCACCGTCCGAAGATCTTCCCTACGAGCAGTACTTC	CASSPPSEDLPYEQYF
TRBV20-1	-	TRBJ2-1	-	TGCAGTGCTAGACGGGGACTCAGCTCCTACAATGAGCAGTTCTTC	CSARRGLSSYNEQFF
TRBV5-6	-	TRBJ2-1	-	TGTGCCAGCAGTCCCGGGGGGCGGGAGCAGTTCTTC	CASSPGGREQFF
TRBV29-1	-	TRBJ2-3	many	TGCAGCCTCTCCGACAGGAGCACAGATACGCAGTATTTT	CSLSDRSTDTQYF
TRBV27	-	TRBJ2-7	-	TGTGCCAGCAGTCTCAAGACAGTGGGCTACGAGCAGTACTTC	CASSLKTVGYEQYF
TRBV28	-	TRBJ2-1	few	TGTGCCAGCAGGACACCTGGCAATGAGCAGTTCTTC	CASRTPGNEQFF